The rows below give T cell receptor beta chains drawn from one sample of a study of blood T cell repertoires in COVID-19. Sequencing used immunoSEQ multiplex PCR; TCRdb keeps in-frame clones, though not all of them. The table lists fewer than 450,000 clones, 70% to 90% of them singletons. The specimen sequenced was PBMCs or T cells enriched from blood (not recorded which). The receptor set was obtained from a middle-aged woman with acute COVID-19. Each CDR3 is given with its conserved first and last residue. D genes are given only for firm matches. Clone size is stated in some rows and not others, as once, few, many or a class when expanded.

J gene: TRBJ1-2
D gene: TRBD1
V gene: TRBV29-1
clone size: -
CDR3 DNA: TGCAGCGTCACTCCAGGGGGCAGGGGTGGCTACACCTTC
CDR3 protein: CSVTPGGRGGYTF

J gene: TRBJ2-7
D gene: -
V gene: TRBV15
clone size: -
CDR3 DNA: TGTGCTGCGGGCCCGGGCTCCTACGAGCAGTACTTC
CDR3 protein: CAAGPGSYEQYF

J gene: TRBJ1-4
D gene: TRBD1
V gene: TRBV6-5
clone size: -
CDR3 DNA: TGTGCCAGCACCTCCGGGACAGGGAATGAAAAACTGTTTTTT
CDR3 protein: CASTSGTGNEKLFF

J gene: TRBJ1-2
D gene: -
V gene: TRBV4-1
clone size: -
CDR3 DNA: TGCGCCAGCAGCCAAGGTCAGGAGGGTACGAACTATGGCTACACCTTC
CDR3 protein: CASSQGQEGTNYGYTF

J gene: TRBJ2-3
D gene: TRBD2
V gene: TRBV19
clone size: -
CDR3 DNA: TGTGCCAGTAGTCCAAGACTAGCGGGGGGGCGTCTAGATACGCAGTATTTT
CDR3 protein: CASSPRLAGGRLDTQYF

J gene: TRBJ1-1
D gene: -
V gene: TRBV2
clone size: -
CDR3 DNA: TGTGCCAGCAGTGTCTCGAACACTGAAGCTTTCTTT
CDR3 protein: CASSVSNTEAFF

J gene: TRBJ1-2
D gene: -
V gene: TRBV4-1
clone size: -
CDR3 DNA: TGCGCCAGCAGCCATTCCCGGAGCGGCAATCGTGGCTACACCTTC
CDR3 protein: CASSHSRSGNRGYTF

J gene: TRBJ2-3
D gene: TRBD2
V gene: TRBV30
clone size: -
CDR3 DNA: TGTGCCTGGAGCAACGTCGGGACTAGCGGGGGCTCTAGCACAGATACGCAGTATTTT
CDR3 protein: CAWSNVGTSGGSSTDTQYF

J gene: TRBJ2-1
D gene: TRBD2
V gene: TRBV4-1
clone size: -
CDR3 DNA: TGCGCCAGCAGCCTTAGCGGGGGTTTATACAATGAGCAGTTCTTC
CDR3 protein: CASSLSGGLYNEQFF

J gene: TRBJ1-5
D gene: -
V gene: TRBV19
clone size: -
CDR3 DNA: TGTGCCAGTTGCCGGCGCAGGGTCGGTCAGCCCCAGCATTTT
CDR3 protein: CASCRRRVGQPQHF

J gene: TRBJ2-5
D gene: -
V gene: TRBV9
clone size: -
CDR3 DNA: TGTGCCAGCAGCGTAGGAGCTAGCTTGGAGACCCAGTACTTC
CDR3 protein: CASSVGASLETQYF

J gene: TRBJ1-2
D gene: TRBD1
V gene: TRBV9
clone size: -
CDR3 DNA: TGTGCCAGCAGCGTAGATATTCCCGGACAGGGGAGGGACTATGGCTACACCTTC
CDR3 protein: CASSVDIPGQGRDYGYTF

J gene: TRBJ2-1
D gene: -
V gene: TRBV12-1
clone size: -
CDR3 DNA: TGTGCCAGCAGCTGGTCCCTAGCGGGGGGGCCGTTAAATGAGCAGTTCTTC
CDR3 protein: CASSWSLAGGPLNEQFF

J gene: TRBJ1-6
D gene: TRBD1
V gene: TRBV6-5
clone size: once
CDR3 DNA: TGTGCCAGCAGTCACCGACAGGGGTTTACATCACCCCTCCACTTT
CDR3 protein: CASSHRQGFTSPLHF

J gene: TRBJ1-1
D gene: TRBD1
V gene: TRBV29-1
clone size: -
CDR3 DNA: TGCAGCGTACACTTAACCGGGACAGCAAACGGTGGAGCTTTCTTT
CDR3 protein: CSVHLTGTANGGAFF

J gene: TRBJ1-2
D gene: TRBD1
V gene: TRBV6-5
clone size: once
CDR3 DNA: TGTGCCAGCAGTCACAGACAGGGATATGGCTACACCTTC
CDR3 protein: CASSHRQGYGYTF

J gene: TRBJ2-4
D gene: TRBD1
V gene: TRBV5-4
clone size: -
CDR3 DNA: TGTGCCAGCAGTATGGGACAGGGCAGCGGAAACATTCAGTACTTC
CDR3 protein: CASSMGQGSGNIQYF

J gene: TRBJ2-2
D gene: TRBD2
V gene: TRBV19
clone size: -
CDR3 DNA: TGTGCCAGTAGTATAGATTTGAACCGAGGCGAGCGGGGGTCTGGATCCACCGGGGAGCTGTTTTTT
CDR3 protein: CASSIDLNRGERGSGSTGELFF

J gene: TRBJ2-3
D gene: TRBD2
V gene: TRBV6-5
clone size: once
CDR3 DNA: TGTGCCAGCAGTTACTCCCCCGGGAGGGCAGATACGCAGTATTTT
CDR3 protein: CASSYSPGRADTQYF

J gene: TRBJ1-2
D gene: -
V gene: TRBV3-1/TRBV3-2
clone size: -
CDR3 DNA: TGTGCCAGCAGCCAAGGAAGACTAAAGGGAGGCTACACCTTC
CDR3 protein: CASSQGRLKGGYTF

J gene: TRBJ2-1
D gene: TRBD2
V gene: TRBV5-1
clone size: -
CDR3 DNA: TGCGCCAGCAGCCTGCTAATAGCGGGGGCCAACAATGAGCAGTTCTTC
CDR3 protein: CASSLLIAGANNEQFF

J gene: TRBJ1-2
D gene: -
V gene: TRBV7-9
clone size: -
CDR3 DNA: TGTGCCAGCAGAGACGTTACAGGGAGCTATGGCTACACCTTC
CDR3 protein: CASRDVTGSYGYTF

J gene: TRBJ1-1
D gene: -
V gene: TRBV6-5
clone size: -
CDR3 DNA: TGTGCCAGCAGTTACGGGGGGGACACTGAAGCTTTCTTT
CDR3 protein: CASSYGGDTEAFF

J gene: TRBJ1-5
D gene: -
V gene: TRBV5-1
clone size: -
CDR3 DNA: TGCGCCAGCAGCTTGGATGGGGGCAGTAGTCAGCCCCAGCATTTT
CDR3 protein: CASSLDGGSSQPQHF

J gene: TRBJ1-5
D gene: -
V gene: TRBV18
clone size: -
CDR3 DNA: TGTGCCAGCTCACCACGCGGGGGGTCCGGACAGCCCCAGCATTTT
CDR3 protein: CASSPRGGSGQPQHF

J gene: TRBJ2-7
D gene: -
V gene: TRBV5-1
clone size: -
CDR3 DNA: TGCGCCAGCAGCTTGGTTGCGGCGGGGAGCTCCTACGAGCAGTACTTC
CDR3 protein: CASSLVAAGSSYEQYF

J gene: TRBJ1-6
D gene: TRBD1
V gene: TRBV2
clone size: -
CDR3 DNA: TGTGCCACCGGGACAGGGAATCATTCACCCCTCCACTTT
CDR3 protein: CATGTGNHSPLHF

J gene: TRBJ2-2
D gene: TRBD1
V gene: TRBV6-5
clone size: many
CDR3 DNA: TGTGCCAGCAAGGACAGGGGGAACACCGGGGAGCTGTTTTTT
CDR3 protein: CASKDRGNTGELFF

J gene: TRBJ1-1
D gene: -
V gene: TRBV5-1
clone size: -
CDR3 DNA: TGCGCCAGCAGGCCAGGGAGGGGTTTCATTTCCACTGAAGCTTTCTTT
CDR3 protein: CASRPGRGFISTEAFF

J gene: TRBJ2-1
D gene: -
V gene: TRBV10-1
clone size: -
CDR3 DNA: TGCGCCAGCAGTGAGGTAGTCTACAATGAGCAGTTCTTC
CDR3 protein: CASSEVVYNEQFF

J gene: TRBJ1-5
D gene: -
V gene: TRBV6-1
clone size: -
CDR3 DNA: TGTGCCAGCAGTGAAGCGCCCCGGAATCAGCCCCAGCATTTT
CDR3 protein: CASSEAPRNQPQHF

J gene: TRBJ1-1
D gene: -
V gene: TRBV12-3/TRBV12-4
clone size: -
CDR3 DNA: TGTGCCAGCAGTGAAATTAGGGGAACTGAAGCTTTCTTT
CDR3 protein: CASSEIRGTEAFF

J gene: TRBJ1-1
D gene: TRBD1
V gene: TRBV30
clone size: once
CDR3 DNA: TGTGCCTGGAGTCAACAGGGGAATGAAGCTTTCTTT
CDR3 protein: CAWSQQGNEAFF

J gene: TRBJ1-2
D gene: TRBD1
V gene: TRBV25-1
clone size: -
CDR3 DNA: TGTGCCAGCAGGCCCGGACAGGGCTATGGCTACACCTTC
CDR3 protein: CASRPGQGYGYTF

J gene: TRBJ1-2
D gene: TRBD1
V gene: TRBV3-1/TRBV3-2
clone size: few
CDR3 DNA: TGTGCCAGCAGCCAAGCAGGACAGGGGGTGGGTGGCTACACCTTC
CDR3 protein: CASSQAGQGVGGYTF

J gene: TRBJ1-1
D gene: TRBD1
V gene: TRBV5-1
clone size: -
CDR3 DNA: TGCGCCAGCAGCCCTTACAGGGGGGATTGGGCTTTCTTT
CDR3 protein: CASSPYRGDWAFF

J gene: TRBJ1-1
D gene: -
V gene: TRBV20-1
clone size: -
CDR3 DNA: TGCAGTGCTAGTGTCCGAGGGACTGAAGCTTTCTTT
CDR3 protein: CSASVRGTEAFF

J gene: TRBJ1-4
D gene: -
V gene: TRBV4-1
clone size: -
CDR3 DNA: TGCGCCAGCAGCCAAGTAAGGGGCGCAACTAATGAAAAACTGTTTTTT
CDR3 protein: CASSQVRGATNEKLFF

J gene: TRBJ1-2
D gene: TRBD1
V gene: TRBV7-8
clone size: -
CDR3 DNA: TGTGCCAGCAGCTTAGATTCGGACAGGGGCGTCAGGGGCTACACCTTC
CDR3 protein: CASSLDSDRGVRGYTF

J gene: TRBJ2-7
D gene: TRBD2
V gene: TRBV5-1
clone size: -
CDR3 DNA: TGCGCCAGCAGCGACACTAGCGGGGGATTCTACGAGCAGTACTTC
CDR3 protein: CASSDTSGGFYEQYF